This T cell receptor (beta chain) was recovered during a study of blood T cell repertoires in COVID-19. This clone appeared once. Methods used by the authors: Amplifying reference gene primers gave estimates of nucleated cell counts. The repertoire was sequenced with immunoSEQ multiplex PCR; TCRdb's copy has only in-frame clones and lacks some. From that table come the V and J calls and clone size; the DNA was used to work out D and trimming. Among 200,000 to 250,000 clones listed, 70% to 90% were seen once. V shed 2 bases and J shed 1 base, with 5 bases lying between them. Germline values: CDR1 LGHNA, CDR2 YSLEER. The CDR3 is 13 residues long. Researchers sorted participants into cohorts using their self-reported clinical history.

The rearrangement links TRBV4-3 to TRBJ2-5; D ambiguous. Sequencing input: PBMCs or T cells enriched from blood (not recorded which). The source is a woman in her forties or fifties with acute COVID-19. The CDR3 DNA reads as TGCGCCAGCAGCCAAAGTAGCCAAGAGACCCAGTACTTC. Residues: CASSQSSQETQYF.